The clone carrying this T cell receptor beta chain has only one observation. The sample is drawn from a study of blood T cell repertoires in COVID-19. Germline assignment: CDR1 ENHRY and CDR2 SYGVKD. The CDR3 length is 17 residues. After removal of 5 bases from V and 0 bases from J, the junction contained 7 bases not matched to a gene. Authors' processing steps: Nucleated cell counts were estimated from reference gene primer amplification. The method was immunoSEQ multiplex PCR; TCRdb's version includes in-frame clones alone and lacks a portion of them. D and trimming were read from the DNA, whereas the V and J calls and clone size are those reported in that table. The top ten hold 5% to 6% of the sample, which has under 90,000 clones, 70% to 80% seen once.

V is TRBV10-3 and J is TRBJ1-6, with 7 bases identical to TRBD1. The specimen was peripheral blood. The receptor comes from a man aged 50 to 60 with active or convalescent COVID-19. CDR3 residues: CAISMDRQSSYNSPLHF. In DNA, the CDR3 is TGTGCCATCAGTATGGACAGGCAAAGCTCCTATAATTCACCCCTCCACTTT.